The clone carrying this TCR beta chain was recorded once. Losses at the gene ends were 10 bases for V and 1 base for J; bases not matched to a gene: 4. The CDR3 contains 13 residues. Germline CDR1 and CDR2: ENHRY and SYGVKD. Survey-level TCR beta sequencing used the immunoSEQ assay. Here immunoSEQ multiplex PCR was the method, and the copy in TCRdb shows in-frame clones only, minus some. This table has tens of thousands of clones, approximately 93% appearing once. Sequenced input: PBMCs. The rearrangement uses TRBV10-3 and TRBJ2-7, with 10 bases lining up with TRBD2. The TCR comes from a man aged 35-49 years with rheumatoid arthritis. CDR3 sequence (DNA): TGTGCCACCACGGGACTAGCGTCCTACGAGCAGTACTTC. It is translated as CATTGLASYEQYF.